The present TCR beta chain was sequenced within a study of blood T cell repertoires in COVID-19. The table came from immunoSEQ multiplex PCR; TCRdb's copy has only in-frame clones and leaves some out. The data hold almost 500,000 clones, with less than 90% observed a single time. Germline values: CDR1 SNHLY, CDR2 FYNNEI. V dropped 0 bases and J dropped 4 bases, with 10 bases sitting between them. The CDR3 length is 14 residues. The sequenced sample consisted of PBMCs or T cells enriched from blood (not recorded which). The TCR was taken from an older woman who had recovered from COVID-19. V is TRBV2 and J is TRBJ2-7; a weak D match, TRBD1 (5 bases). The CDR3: CASSEAGAEYEQYF. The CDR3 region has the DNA TGTGCCAGCAGTGAAGCTGGGGCAGAATACGAGCAGTACTTC.